This T cell receptor beta chain was sequenced in a study of control samples from healthy donors and cancer patients. Data came from immunoSEQ multiplex PCR; TCRdb stores just in-frame clones and leaves some out. Of under 65,000 clones in the sample, 65% to 90% were seen once. Germline CDR1 and CDR2: SNHLY and FYNNEI. V was pared by 0 bases and J by 5 bases, with 9 bases of the junction left unmatched. The CDR3 is 16 amino acids. The origin of this receptor is a woman aged 45-60 years with lung cancer. Input material: PBMCs. This chain uses TRBV2 with TRBJ1-1; 7 bases line up with TRBD1. CDR3 nucleotides: TGTGCCAGCAGTGAAGCGAGGCCCAGGGGGTCAACTGAAGCTTTCTTT. Protein product: CASSEARPRGSTEAFF. The full variable domain, completed using reference TRBV2 and TRBJ1-1, is EPEVTQTPSHQVTQMGQEVILRCVPISNHLYFYWYRQILGQKVEFLVSFYNNEISEKSEIFDDQFSVERPDGSNFTLKIRSTKLEDSAMYFCASSEARPRGSTEAFFGQGTRLTVV.